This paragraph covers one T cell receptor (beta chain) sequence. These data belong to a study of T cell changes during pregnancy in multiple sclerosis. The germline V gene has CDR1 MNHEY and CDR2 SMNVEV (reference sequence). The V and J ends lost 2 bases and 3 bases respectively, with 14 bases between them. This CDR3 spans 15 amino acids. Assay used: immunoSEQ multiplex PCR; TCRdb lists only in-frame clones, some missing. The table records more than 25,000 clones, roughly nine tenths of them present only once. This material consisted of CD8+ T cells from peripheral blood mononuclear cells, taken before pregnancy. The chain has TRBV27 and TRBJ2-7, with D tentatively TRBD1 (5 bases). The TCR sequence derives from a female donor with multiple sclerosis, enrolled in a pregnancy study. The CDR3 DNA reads TGTGCCAGCAGTTTAGGATGGCAGGGCATCTACGAGCAGTACTTC. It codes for CASSLGWQGIYEQYF.